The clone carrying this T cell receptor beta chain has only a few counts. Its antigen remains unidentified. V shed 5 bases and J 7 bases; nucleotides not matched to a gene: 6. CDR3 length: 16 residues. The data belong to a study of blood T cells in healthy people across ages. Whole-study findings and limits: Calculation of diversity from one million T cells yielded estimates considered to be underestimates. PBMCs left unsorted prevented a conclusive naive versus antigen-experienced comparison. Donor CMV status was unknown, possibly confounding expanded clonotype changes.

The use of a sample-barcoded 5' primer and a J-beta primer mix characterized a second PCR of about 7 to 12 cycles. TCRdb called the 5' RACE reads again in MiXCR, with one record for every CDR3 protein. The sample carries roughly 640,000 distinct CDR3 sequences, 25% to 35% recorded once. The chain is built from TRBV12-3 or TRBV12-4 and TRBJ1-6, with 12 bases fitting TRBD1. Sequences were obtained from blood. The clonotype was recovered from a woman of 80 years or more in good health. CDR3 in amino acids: CASSRDRGQRNSPLHF. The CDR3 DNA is TGTGCCAGCAGTCGGGACAGGGGGCAACGAAATTCACCCCTCCACTTT.